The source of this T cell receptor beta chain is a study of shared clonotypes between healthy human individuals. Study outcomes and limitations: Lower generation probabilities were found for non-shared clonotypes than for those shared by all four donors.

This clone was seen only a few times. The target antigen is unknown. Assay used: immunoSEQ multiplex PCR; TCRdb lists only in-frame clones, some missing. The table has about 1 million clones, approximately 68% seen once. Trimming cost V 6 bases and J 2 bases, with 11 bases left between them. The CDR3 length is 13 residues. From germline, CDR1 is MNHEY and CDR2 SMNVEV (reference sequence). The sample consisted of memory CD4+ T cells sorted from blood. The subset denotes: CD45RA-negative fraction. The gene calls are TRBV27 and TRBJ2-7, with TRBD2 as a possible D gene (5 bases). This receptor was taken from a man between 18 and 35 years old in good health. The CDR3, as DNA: TGTGCCAGCAGGAGGTCGGGGACCTACGAGCAGTACTTC. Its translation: CASRRSGTYEQYF.